These 29 T cell receptor beta chains originate from one sample sequenced in a study of beta chain features in type 1 diabetes. Study-wide results and caveats: In every one of the four CD4+ subsets, TCRB CDR3s were moderately but significantly shorter in Type 1 diabetes patients.

No antigen has been assigned to these receptors. The investigators reverse transcribed all of the isolated RNA, so they sequenced expressed TCRB transcripts. Clones were read by immunoSEQ multiplex PCR, and TCRdb kept only the in-frame ones, dropping some. The table has about 650,000 clones, 9.5% to 15% seen once; the top ten hold around 0.12%. The sequenced sample was naive CD4+ T cells from blood. The origin of the receptors is a man aged 30-40 years with type 1 diabetes.

This chain links TRBV7-2 with TRBJ1-5, with TRBD1 matching 8 bases. The V gene end was trimmed by 1 base and the J gene end by 2 bases; junction bases not matched to a gene: 4. The germline V gene encodes CDR1 SGHTA and CDR2 FQGNSA. This CDR3 spans 16 amino acids. CDR3 protein: CASSLGGTGGNQPQHF. The CDR3 DNA reads TGTGCCAGCAGCTTAGGCGGGACAGGAGGCAATCAGCCCCAGCATTTT.

The CDR3 DNA reads TGTGCCAGCAGCCTCAGGGGAAACTCTGGAAACACCATATATTTT. Translating it yields CASSLRGNSGNTIYF. This chain uses TRBV7-9 with TRBJ1-3, with a possible D match to TRBD1 (6 bases). Trimming removed 5 bases from V and 0 bases from J, with 11 bases in between. This CDR3 spans 15 amino acids. CDR1 and CDR2 from the germline V gene are SEHNR and FQNEAQ (reference sequence). Combining the CDR3 with reference TRBV7-9 and TRBJ1-3 gives the whole variable domain DTGVSQNPRHKITKRGQNVTFRCDPISEHNRLYWYRQTLGQGPEFLTYFQNEAQLEKSRLLSDRFSAERPKGSFSTLEIQRTEQGDSAMYLCASSLRGNSGNTIYFGEGSWLTVV.

This clone was recorded a few times. The chain joins TRBV30 to TRBJ1-3; no definite D call. The length of the CDR3 is 10 residues. Trimming took 7 bases from V and 4 from J, leaving 5 bases between them. Germline V gene lookup returns CDR1 GTSNPN and CDR2 SVGIG (reference sequence). The CDR3 spells CAYQGNTIYF. The CDR3 DNA reads TGTGCCTACCAGGGAAACACCATATATTTT.

V usage is TRBV29-1 and J usage is TRBJ2-1; D is perhaps TRBD2 (5 bases). The CDR3 extends over 18 amino acids. The germline V and J ends were trimmed by 5 bases and 0 bases, with 23 bases remaining between them. CDR1 SQVTM and CDR2 ANQGSEA come from the germline V gene. The CDR3 region is CSVSGKSRAANSYNEQFF. The CDR3 bases are TGCAGCGTTTCCGGGAAAAGCCGGGCCGCCAACTCCTACAATGAGCAGTTCTTC.

The V call is TRBV9, the J call TRBJ1-2; no clear D gene. CDR1 is SGDLS, CDR2 YYNGEE, per germline. The CDR3 spans 15 residues. V was pared by 0 bases and J by 2 bases, with 11 bases between. Here the CDR3 reads CASSVAEGGNYGYTF. The CDR3 DNA sequence: TGTGCCAGCAGCGTAGCTGAGGGAGGGAACTATGGCTACACCTTC.

This clone has a handful of counts. This chain uses TRBV6-6 with TRBJ2-7; TRBD1 matches 10 bases. Germline V lookup: CDR1 MNHNY, CDR2 SVGAGI (reference sequence). This CDR3 region has 14 residues. The V and J ends lost 5 bases and 2 bases, in that order; junction bases with no gene match: 3. For the CDR3, the DNA is TGTGCCAGCAGTACGGGACAGGGGACCTACGAGCAGTACTTC. This encodes CASSTGQGTYEQYF.

This clone was seen a handful of times. This chain connects TRBV25-1 to TRBJ1-1; unclear D gene. The CDR3 loop spans 14 amino acids. Deletions cut 2 bases from V and 2 bases from J, with 9 bases between. CDR1 is MGHDK, CDR2 SYGVNS, per germline. CDR3 DNA sequence: TGTGCCAGCAGTGAAAGAGTGAGTAACACTGAAGCTTTCTTT. Amino acid sequence: CASSERVSNTEAFF.

The V and J genes are TRBV7-2 and TRBJ1-2; D not certain. The germline V gene has CDR1 SGHTA and CDR2 FQGNSA. Deletions cut 5 bases from V and 0 bases from J, with 13 bases between. CDR3 size: 15 residues. For the CDR3, the DNA is TGTGCCAGCAGCCGGACCCGACGGCCTAACTATGGCTACACCTTC. It encodes CASSRTRRPNYGYTF.

This clone turned up a few times. The genes are TRBV18 and TRBJ2-7; D is unclear. The CDR3 consists of 13 residues. The ends were cut back, 3 bases at V and 2 bases at J, with 8 bases in the middle. Looked up from germline, CDR1 is KGHSH and CDR2 is LQKENI. This chain's CDR3 is CASSPPVTYEQYF. CDR3 nucleotide sequence: TGTGCCAGCTCACCGCCCGTAACCTACGAGCAGTACTTC.

The V call is TRBV6-5, the J call TRBJ1-5, with D tentatively TRBD1 (5 bases). The germline CDR1 and CDR2 sequences are MNHEY and SVGAGI. This CDR3 has 13 amino acids. The ends were cut back, 6 bases at V and 4 bases at J, with 10 bases in the middle. Written as DNA, the CDR3 is TGTGCCAGCAGCCGGGGGGAAAATCAGCCCCAGCATTTT. This translates into CASSRGENQPQHF.

This clone was counted only a few times. The chain links TRBV28 to TRBJ2-7; D not resolved. Trimming left V 5 bases short and J 3 bases short, with 11 bases between. The CDR3 totals 13 residues. The V gene's germline CDR1 is MDHEN and CDR2 SYDVKM. The CDR3 sequence is CASSLSPYYEQYF. CDR3 DNA sequence: TGTGCCAGCAGTCTATCTCCATACTACGAGCAGTACTTC.

This clone was counted a few times. CDR3 in DNA: TGTGCCAGCAGCGGAGGCCGAACTTATGGCGATACGCAGTATTTT. This sequence encodes CASSGGRTYGDTQYF. The rearrangement uses TRBV5-4 and TRBJ2-3, with D possibly being TRBD2 (5 bases). V lost 4 bases to trimming and J lost 6 bases, with 18 bases between them. The germline gives CDR1 SGHNT, CDR2 YYREEE (reference sequence). The CDR3 covers 15 residues.

This clone was counted a single time. The chain combines TRBV2 with TRBJ2-5; no clear D gene. This CDR3 is built from 14 residues. In germline, CDR1 is SNHLY, CDR2 FYNNEI. V was cut by 4 bases and J by 0 bases, with 9 bases left in between. CDR3 sequence reads: CASSGSRYQETQYF. DNA of the CDR3: TGTGCCAGCAGTGGTTCCCGGTACCAAGAGACCCAGTACTTC.

This clone was counted between two and nine times. This chain uses TRBV2 with TRBJ1-5; 8 bases align to TRBD1. The CDR3 is 15 amino acids. Trimming removed 2 bases from V and 7 bases from J; junction bases left unmatched: 7. In germline, CDR1 is SNHLY, CDR2 FYNNEI. The CDR3 coding sequence is TGTGCCAGCAGTGAAACAGCAGGGGGCCTCCAGCCCCAGCATTTT. It specifies CASSETAGGLQPQHF. The complete variable domain, with remaining parts taken from reference TRBV2 and TRBJ1-5, reads EPEVTQTPSHQVTQMGQEVILRCVPISNHLYFYWYRQILGQKVEFLVSFYNNEISEKSEIFDDQFSVERPDGSNFTLKIRSTKLEDSAMYFCASSETAGGLQPQHFGDGTRLSIL.

This clone was picked up a small number of times. The CDR3 loop reads CSVGGSSYNEQFF. CDR3 nucleotide sequence: TGCAGCGTTGGCGGGTCCTCCTACAATGAGCAGTTCTTC. The chain is built from TRBV29-1 and TRBJ2-1, with a tentative D call TRBD2 (5 bases). Trimming removed 4 bases at V and 0 bases at J, with 7 bases between. There are 13 residues in the CDR3. Germline V CDR1 and CDR2: SQVTM, ANQGSEA.

V and J are TRBV6-6 and TRBJ2-1, with TRBD2 matching 11 bases. The J segment lost 5 bases and the V segment lost 2 bases, leaving 5 bases of the junction unmatched. The CDR3 length is 16 residues. Germline V CDR1 and CDR2: MNHNY, SVGAGI (reference sequence). The CDR3 DNA sequence: TGTGCCAGCAGTTACCGGACTAGCGGGTCTCACAATGAGCAGTTCTTC. Translating it yields CASSYRTSGSHNEQFF.

In DNA, the CDR3 is TGTGCCAGCAGTGATCGGGTGGGCAATGAGCAGTTCTTC. It encodes CASSDRVGNEQFF. The chain couples TRBV2 to TRBJ2-1; D call uncertain. The germline gives CDR1 SNHLY, CDR2 FYNNEI. This CDR3 contains 13 residues. With 3 bases removed from V and 6 bases from J, the gap between germline ends came to 9 bases.

This chain connects TRBV28 to TRBJ1-6; the match to TRBD1 covers 10 bases. V lost 7 bases, J lost 10 bases, and 10 bases stayed unmatched. CDR3 length: 15 amino acids. Germline V lookup: CDR1 MDHEN, CDR2 SYDVKM. The CDR3 here is CASTPSTGGNSPLHF. CDR3 DNA: TGTGCCAGCACCCCCTCGACAGGGGGCAACTCACCCCTCCACTTT. The whole variable domain, filled in from reference TRBV28 and TRBJ1-6, reads DVKVTQSSRYLVKRTGEKVFLECVQDMDHENMFWYRQDPGLGLRLIYFSYDVKMKEKGDIPEGYSVSREKKERFSLILESASTNQTSMYLCASTPSTGGNSPLHFGNGTRLTVT.

This clone was seen only a few times. The chain uses TRBV7-7 and TRBJ2-2; D is possibly TRBD1 (5 bases). This CDR3 is built from 13 residues. V was clipped by 5 bases and J by 2 bases, with 6 bases between them. Looked up from germline, CDR1 is SSHAT and CDR2 is FNYEAQ (reference sequence). The CDR3 loop reads CASSQGNTGELFF. In DNA, the CDR3 is TGTGCCAGCAGCCAGGGAAACACCGGGGAGCTGTTTTTT.

V usage is TRBV18 and J usage is TRBJ2-7; no firm D call. Deletions cut 3 bases from V and 3 bases from J, with 12 bases between. Germline-derived CDR1 and CDR2 are KGHSH and LQKENI. The CDR3 runs 14 residues. The CDR3 region has the DNA TGTGCCAGCTCACCTGAGACGGTTATCTACGAGCAGTACTTC. This gives the protein CASSPETVIYEQYF. The full variable domain, its missing parts supplied by reference TRBV18 and TRBJ2-7, is NAGVMQNPRHLVRRRGQEARLRCSPMKGHSHVYWYRQLPEEGLKFMVYLQKENIIDESGMPKERFSAEFPKEGPSILRIQQVVRGDSAAYFCASSPETVIYEQYFGPGTRLTVT.

This clone came up a few times. This chain uses TRBV7-9 with TRBJ2-5, with D unclear. Per the germline V gene, CDR1 is SEHNR and CDR2 is FQNEAQ (reference sequence). The CDR3 covers 14 residues. The germline V and J ends were trimmed by 7 bases and 1 base, with 13 bases remaining between them. The chain's CDR3 is CASNSDTVQETQYF. The CDR3, as DNA: TGTGCCAGCAACTCCGACACAGTCCAAGAGACCCAGTACTTC.

V is TRBV2 and J is TRBJ1-2; no definite D call. CDR1 and CDR2 from the germline V gene are SNHLY and FYNNEI. CDR3 size: 11 residues. Deletions cut 2 bases from V and 4 bases from J, with 2 bases between. In DNA form, the CDR3 reads TGTGCCAGCAGTGAACCCTATGGCTACACCTTC. Protein: CASSEPYGYTF.

This sequence joins TRBV10-3 and TRBJ2-3; the D gene is possibly TRBD2 (5 bases). V was clipped by 10 bases and J by 6 bases, with 20 bases between them. CDR3 size: 14 residues. CDR1 and CDR2 (germline): ENHRY, SYGVKD. In DNA, the CDR3 is TGTGCCACCAGACGAGGGCCCAACGAGGATACGCAGTATTTT. Translating gives CATRRGPNEDTQYF.

This clone has just a few counts. The rearrangement links TRBV19 to TRBJ1-4, with 7 bases matching TRBD1. Germline loops: CDR1 LNHDA, CDR2 SQIVND (reference sequence). The CDR3 length is 16 residues. The V gene end was trimmed by 4 bases and the J gene end by 0 bases; junction bases not matched to a gene: 5. CDR3 bases: TGTGCCAGTAGTAGAGGGACAGCCCCAACTAATGAAAAACTGTTTTTT. This codes for CASSRGTAPTNEKLFF.

The chain uses TRBV7-2 and TRBJ2-3; 8 positions match TRBD1. V lost 5 bases to trimming and J lost 1 base; unmatched junction nucleotides: 8. The germline V gene encodes CDR1 SGHTA and CDR2 FQGNSA. CDR3 length: 16 amino acids. For the CDR3, the DNA is TGTGCCAGCAGCGAGCCGGGACAGGTCCGCACAGATACGCAGTATTTT. This encodes CASSEPGQVRTDTQYF.

The gene calls are TRBV2 and TRBJ1-5; D is unresolved. This CDR3 spans 14 amino acids. The V gene lost 4 bases and the J gene lost 0 bases, with 7 bases spanning the gap. Germline V gives CDR1 SNHLY, CDR2 FYNNEI. CDR3 DNA: TGTGCCAGCAGTGTTGACAATAGCAATCAGCCCCAGCATTTT. This encodes CASSVDNSNQPQHF.

The genes are TRBV2 and TRBJ1-1, with TRBD1 matching over 7 bases. V lost 6 bases to trimming and J lost 4 bases; unmatched junction nucleotides: 14. CDR1 is SNHLY and CDR2 is FYNNEI in the germline V gene. The CDR3 extends over 16 amino acids. The CDR3 spells CASSEFATGAVTEAFF. DNA of the CDR3: TGTGCCAGCAGCGAGTTCGCCACAGGGGCAGTCACTGAAGCTTTCTTT.

The V call is TRBV5-1, the J call TRBJ2-3; no clear D. Trimming stripped 5 bases from V and 1 base from J, with 8 bases between. The germline V gene encodes CDR1 SGHRS and CDR2 YFSETQ. There are 13 residues in the CDR3. The CDR3 nucleotides are TGCGCCAGCAGACGCGACGGCACAGATACGCAGTATTTT. Protein: CASRRDGTDTQYF.

The chain joins TRBV9 to TRBJ1-5, with a possible D match to TRBD1 (5 bases). Germline V CDR1 and CDR2: SGDLS, YYNGEE. The CDR3 is made up of 15 amino acids. Trimming took off 3 bases at V and 0 bases at J, with 10 bases between the two ends. CDR3 amino acids: CASSAGTDSNQPQHF. The CDR3 DNA reads TGTGCCAGCAGCGCTGGGACCGATAGCAATCAGCCCCAGCATTTT.